This TCR beta chain was profiled in a study of glioma-infiltrating T cells. TCR alpha and beta CDR3 regions were amplified from RNA using iRepertoire nested multiplex PCR. TCRdb ran MiXCR on the multiplex PCR reads and lists one entry per CDR3 protein. The data contain tens of thousands of distinct CDR3 sequences, around a quarter of them singletons. With 9 bases removed from V and 1 base from J, the gap between germline ends came to 12 bases. The CDR3 contains 13 residues. CDR1 and CDR2 from the germline V gene are MNHEY and SMNVEV (reference sequence). This clonotype occurred many times. The source is a human donor with low-grade glioma or glioblastoma, undergoing nonglioma brain surgery, or in good health (not recorded which). Sequencing used glioma tissue, nonneoplastic brain tissue, or PBMCs (not recorded which). V is TRBV27 and J is TRBJ2-5; D call uncertain. The CDR3: CARWFPFQETQYF. As DNA, the CDR3 is TGTGCCAGGTGGTTCCCCTTCCAAGAGACCCAGTACTTC.